This is a list of T cell receptor beta chains from one sample in a study of shared clonotypes between healthy human individuals. Produced via immunoSEQ multiplex PCR; TCRdb's table is partial and in-frame only. The sample includes about 1,900,000 clones, about 95% of them seen just once. Material for sequencing was naive CD8+ T cells sorted from blood. The receptors shown here come from a man younger than 30 in good health. Each CDR3 is given with its conserved first and last residue. The D gene is left open where the match is weak. Not all rows give a size; the values are once, few, many and, for expanded clones, a class.

D gene	V gene	J gene	clone size	CDR3 protein	CDR3 DNA
TRBD2	TRBV6-5	TRBJ2-7	.	CASSYTSGSGEQYF	TGTGCCAGCAGTTACACTAGCGGGAGTGGCGAGCAGTACTTC
.	TRBV7-9	TRBJ2-6	.	CASSSTVGANVLTF	TGTGCCAGCAGCTCGACGGTTGGGGCCAACGTCCTGACTTTC
.	TRBV27	TRBJ2-7	.	CASSIRDNYEQYF	TGTGCCAGCAGTATCCGGGACAACTACGAGCAGTACTTC
.	TRBV15	TRBJ1-2	once	CATSWGEGWYGYTF	TGTGCCACCAGCTGGGGGGAGGGGTGGTATGGCTACACCTTC
TRBD1	TRBV7-3	TRBJ2-3	.	CASSPGGSTDTQYF	TGTGCCAGCAGCCCAGGGGGCAGCACAGATACGCAGTATTTT
.	TRBV28	TRBJ1-6	.	CASSFIDDGNSPLHF	TGTGCCAGCAGTTTTATCGATGATGGTAATTCACCCCTCCACTTT
.	TRBV7-9	TRBJ2-3	.	CASLLDQNTDTQYF	TGTGCCAGCCTCCTAGACCAGAACACAGATACGCAGTATTTT
.	TRBV10-2	TRBJ2-5	.	CASSEYVETQYF	TGCGCCAGCAGTGAATATGTAGAGACCCAGTACTTC
TRBD2	TRBV6-1	TRBJ2-1	.	CASSDLTSAAEQFF	TGTGCCAGCAGTGACCTCACTAGCGCTGCTGAGCAGTTCTTC
.	TRBV19	TRBJ1-1	.	CASSIDPGATEAFF	TGTGCCAGTAGTATAGACCCGGGAGCCACTGAAGCTTTCTTT
.	TRBV5-4	TRBJ2-1	.	CASSMPPSGEQFF	TGTGCCAGCAGCATGCCTCCGTCGGGTGAGCAGTTCTTC
.	TRBV30	TRBJ2-3	.	CAWSVLRREGDYF	TGTGCCTGGAGTGTACTTAGGAGGGAAGGAGATTATTTT
TRBD1	TRBV7-9	TRBJ1-1	.	CASSPWTGRTEAFF	TGTGCCAGCAGCCCATGGACAGGGAGGACTGAAGCTTTCTTT
TRBD1	TRBV4-1	TRBJ1-6	.	CASSQDRTGINSPLHF	TGCGCCAGCAGCCAGGATAGGACAGGAATTAATTCACCCCTCCACTTT
.	TRBV5-6	TRBJ1-2	few	CASSTGTFGYTF	TGTGCCAGCAGTACAGGGACCTTTGGCTACACCTTC
.	TRBV5-5	TRBJ2-2	.	CASSALTGFTHTNHAGELFF	TGTGCCAGCAGCGCCTTGACGGGATTCACCCATACTAACCACGCCGGGGAGCTGTTTTTT
.	TRBV6-5	TRBJ2-3	.	CASSQTESTDTQYF	TGTGCCAGCAGTCAGACAGAAAGCACAGATACGCAGTATTTT
.	TRBV7-2	TRBJ2-5	.	CASSLGASKETQYF	TGTGCCAGCAGCTTAGGCGCTTCGAAAGAGACCCAGTACTTC
.	TRBV2	TRBJ2-2	.	CASREQGLAGELFF	TGTGCCAGCAGGGAGCAGGGGCTAGCCGGGGAGCTGTTTTTT
.	TRBV27	TRBJ1-1	.	CASSLQGNTEAFF	TGTGCCAGCAGTTTACAGGGTAACACTGAAGCTTTCTTT
TRBD1	TRBV30	TRBJ1-1	few	CAWTVLTGAEAFF	TGTGCCTGGACCGTTCTGACAGGGGCTGAAGCTTTCTTT
.	TRBV18	TRBJ2-1	.	CASSPPISSYNEQFF	TGTGCCAGCTCACCACCGATTAGCTCCTACAATGAGCAGTTCTTC
.	TRBV9	TRBJ2-2	once	CASSVGEVSRTGELFF	TGTGCCAGCAGCGTAGGTGAGGTCTCGCGGACCGGGGAGCTGTTTTTT
TRBD1	TRBV7-7	TRBJ1-6	.	CASSLVLGTEDNSPLHF	TGTGCTAGCAGCTTAGTCTTAGGGACAGAAGATAATTCACCCCTCCACTTT
.	TRBV5-6	TRBJ2-7	.	CASSLGLTYEQYF	TGTGCCAGCAGCCTCGGGCTCACCTACGAGCAGTACTTC
TRBD2	TRBV9	TRBJ2-3	.	CAGRASAVIITDTQYF	TGTGCCGGGAGGGCTAGCGCCGTCATAATCACAGATACGCAGTATTTT
.	TRBV6-1	TRBJ1-5	.	CASSEALVSLGGEQHF	TGTGCCAGCAGTGAAGCGTTAGTCTCCCTGGGGGGCGAACAGCATTTT
.	TRBV19	TRBJ2-7	.	CASSIGTAYEQYF	TGTGCCAGTAGTATCGGGACGGCCTACGAGCAGTACTTC
TRBD1	TRBV5-8	TRBJ1-2	.	CASSFKRTGYYGYTF	TGTGCCAGCAGCTTTAAGAGGACAGGGTACTATGGCTACACCTTC
.	TRBV7-8	TRBJ1-2	few	CASSLSTNYGYTF	TGTGCCAGCAGCTTATCTACTAACTATGGCTACACCTTC
.	TRBV5-1	TRBJ2-1	.	CASSFPRDPGAGSYNEQFF	TGCGCCAGCAGCTTCCCCCGGGACCCAGGAGCAGGATCCTACAATGAGCAGTTCTTC
.	TRBV30	TRBJ2-7	.	CAWSDLGYEQYF	TGTGCCTGGAGTGATTTAGGCTACGAGCAGTACTTC
.	TRBV2	TRBJ2-7	.	CASSEGTSYEQYF	TGTGCCAGCAGTGAGGGGACCTCCTACGAGCAGTACTTC
TRBD1	TRBV27	TRBJ1-1	.	CASSPRDSHEAFF	TGTGCCAGCAGTCCCCGGGACAGCCATGAAGCTTTCTTT
.	TRBV7-3	TRBJ2-2	.	CASSSAASGELFF	TGTGCCAGCAGCTCAGCCGCCTCCGGGGAGCTGTTTTTT
.	TRBV4-1	TRBJ2-7	once	CASSQEKSSSYEQYF	TGCGCCAGCAGCCAAGAAAAGTCTAGCTCCTACGAGCAGTACTTC